The 26 T cell receptor beta chains given below trace back to one sample, sequenced in a study of CD8+ T cells in alopecia areata. Investigators isolated RNA and reverse transcribed it into cDNA to act as the sequencing template. Profiling relied on immunoSEQ multiplex PCR, and the TCRdb table lists in-frame clones only, not all of them. Among over 150,000 clones listed, approximately 62% were seen once. The treatment denotes: oral pan-JAK inhibitor, 5-10 mg twice daily. This sample comprised CD4+ T cells sorted from blood, obtained at week 24, from a patient treated with tofacitinib. These receptors all stem from a human donor with alopecia areata.

V is TRBV4-1 and J is TRBJ1-4, with D perhaps TRBD1 (6 bases). The CDR3 runs 16 residues. V lost 2 bases to trimming and J lost 3 bases, with 13 bases between them. In germline, CDR1 is MGHRA, CDR2 YSYEKL. CDR3 bases: TGCGCCAGCAGCCAACAGGGGCGGGCAGCTAATGAAAAACTGTTTTTT. Translated: CASSQQGRAANEKLFF.

This chain uses TRBV30 with TRBJ1-1; D may be TRBD1 (6 bases). The CDR3 runs 14 residues. V was pared by 1 base and J by 1 base, with 10 bases between. The germline V gene has CDR1 GTSNPN and CDR2 SVGIG (reference sequence). The chain's CDR3 is CAWSARQANTEAFF. In nucleotides, the CDR3 is TGTGCCTGGAGTGCCAGACAGGCGAACACTGAAGCTTTCTTT. Variable domain in full (rest from reference TRBV30 and TRBJ1-1): SQTIHQWPATLVQPVGSPLSLECTVEGTSNPNLYWYRQAAGRGLQLLFYSVGIGQISSEVPQNLSASRPQDRQFILSSKKLLLSDSGFYLCAWSARQANTEAFFGQGTRLTVV.

The sample holds one count of this clone. The chain joins TRBV29-1 to TRBJ1-2; TRBD1 is a possible D gene (6 bases). The V end lost 3 bases, the J end lost 2 bases, and 19 bases lay between the germline ends. The CDR3 contains 16 residues. Germline CDR1 reads SQVTM; CDR2 reads ANQGSEA. The CDR3 DNA sequence: TGCAGCGTTGAGTTGGGGGCCGACTTCTTCAACTATGGCTACACCTTC. Encoded protein: CSVELGADFFNYGYTF.

This clone has a single count. J is TRBJ2-1 and V is TRBV7-2; D is tentatively TRBD1 or TRBD2 (5 bases each). The CDR3 runs to 14 residues. The ends were cut back, 6 bases at V and 7 bases at J, with 16 bases in the middle. The germline V gene has CDR1 SGHTA and CDR2 FQGNSA. CDR3 in amino acids: CASRVGAVENEQFF. In nucleotides, the CDR3 is TGTGCCAGCAGGGTCGGGGCCGTAGAAAATGAGCAGTTCTTC.

V gene TRBV6-5 combines with J gene TRBJ2-3, with a possible D match to TRBD1 (6 bases). The V and J ends lost 6 bases and 4 bases respectively, with 17 bases between them. Germline CDR1 reads MNHEY; CDR2 reads SVGAGI. The CDR3 is 15 amino acids. CDR3 sequence (DNA): TGTGCCAGCAGCTCGTGGGCAGGGGTGGCAGATACGCAGTATTTT. Translated: CASSSWAGVADTQYF.

The chain links TRBV10-3 to TRBJ2-7; no clear D gene. The CDR3 consists of 12 residues. Germline V gene lookup returns CDR1 ENHRY and CDR2 SYGVKD. V lost 5 bases and J 0 bases, leaving 5 bases between the germline ends. CDR3 protein: CAISRDSYEQYF. CDR3 sequence (DNA): TGTGCCATCAGTAGGGACTCCTACGAGCAGTACTTC.

The sample holds a few counts of this clone. The chain uses TRBV5-1 and TRBJ1-2; D uncertain. Per germline, CDR1 SGHRS and CDR2 YFSETQ. Trimming left V 1 base short and J 5 bases short, with 12 bases between. This CDR3 has 14 amino acids. The CDR3 loop reads CASSLSFRPYGYTF. The CDR3 region has the DNA TGCGCCAGCAGCTTGAGCTTCAGACCATATGGCTACACCTTC.

The CDR3 DNA follows: TGCAGCGTAGATACGCGGACTGAAGCTTTCTTT. Residues: CSVDTRTEAFF. This chain joins TRBV29-1 and TRBJ1-1; D unclear. With 6 bases removed from V and 5 bases from J, the gap between germline ends came to 10 bases. The CDR3 length is 11 residues. The germline gives CDR1 SQVTM, CDR2 ANQGSEA.

This clone was seen more than once but under ten times. The chain has TRBV2 and TRBJ2-2, with a possible D match to TRBD2 (6 bases). The V gene lost 3 bases and the J gene lost 2 bases, with 13 bases spanning the gap. The CDR3 totals 16 residues. Germline values: CDR1 SNHLY, CDR2 FYNNEI. In nucleotides, the CDR3 is TGTGCCAGCAGTGAGGGGCTCGGGAGAAACACCGGGGAGCTGTTTTTT. Its translation: CASSEGLGRNTGELFF. The full variable domain, rest sourced from reference TRBV2 and TRBJ2-2, is EPEVTQTPSHQVTQMGQEVILRCVPISNHLYFYWYRQILGQKVEFLVSFYNNEISEKSEIFDDQFSVERPDGSNFTLKIRSTKLEDSAMYFCASSEGLGRNTGELFFGEGSRLTVL.

The chain employs TRBV7-2 and TRBJ1-2; D remains ambiguous. Germline CDR1 is SGHTA and CDR2 is FQGNSA. The CDR3 is made up of 14 amino acids. V lost 1 base and J lost 6, with 12 bases in between. CDR3 loop: CASSLGTPWDGYTF. DNA of the CDR3: TGTGCCAGCAGCTTAGGGACCCCCTGGGATGGCTACACCTTC.

The chain links TRBV6-5 to TRBJ2-3; 8 bases match TRBD2. The CDR3 is 15 amino acids. The germline gives CDR1 MNHEY, CDR2 SVGAGI. The junction had 7 bases not matched to a gene; V was cut back by 6 bases and J by 2 bases. CDR3 sequence reads: CASSGGARPTDTQYF. CDR3 coding DNA: TGTGCCAGCAGCGGGGGGGCGAGACCCACAGATACGCAGTATTTT.

This chain connects TRBV29-1 to TRBJ2-2; no clear D. The CDR3 spans 13 residues. CDR1 is SQVTM and CDR2 is ANQGSEA in the germline V gene. V was cut by 7 bases and J by 6 bases, with 15 bases left in between. This chain's CDR3 is CSAAKPTAGELFF. In DNA, the CDR3 is TGCAGCGCTGCAAAACCGACGGCCGGGGAGCTGTTTTTT.

In its sample, this clone was seen a few times. The chain has TRBV15 and TRBJ1-2; possible D gene TRBD1, 6 bases. Trimming removed 0 bases at V and 2 bases at J, with 13 bases between. The CDR3 runs 16 residues. Germline CDR1 is LNHNV and CDR2 is YYDKDF (reference sequence). CDR3 protein: CATSRDLGQLNYGYTF. The CDR3 DNA reads as TGTGCCACCAGCAGAGATTTGGGACAATTGAACTATGGCTACACCTTC.

In its sample, this clone was seen a few times. V gene TRBV29-1 combines with J gene TRBJ2-3; D is unclear. The ends were cut back, 1 base at V and 2 bases at J, with 7 bases in the middle. This CDR3 region has 13 residues. The germline CDR1 and CDR2 sequences are SQVTM and ANQGSEA. The CDR3 region has the DNA TGCAGCGTTGAAGCGGTTCTCACAGATACGCAGTATTTT. Its translation: CSVEAVLTDTQYF.

The genes are TRBV29-1 and TRBJ2-3; 10 bases are a match to TRBD2. V was clipped by 8 bases and J by 0 bases; unmatched bases: 8. CDR1 and CDR2 (germline): SQVTM, ANQGSEA. The CDR3 is 15 amino acids. The CDR3 DNA reads as TGCAGCTCTGGATCTAGCGGGGGAAGCACAGATACGCAGTATTTT. Residues: CSSGSSGGSTDTQYF.

This CDR3 is CATSLPYYGYTF. The CDR3 coding sequence is TGTGCCACCAGCCTTCCCTACTATGGCTACACCTTC. This chain links TRBV15 with TRBJ1-2; D is undetermined. Trimming cost V 5 bases and J 3 bases, with 7 bases left between them. The germline gives CDR1 LNHNV, CDR2 YYDKDF (reference sequence). CDR3 length: 12 amino acids.

The chain's CDR3 is CATSRGPGSQPQHF. DNA for the CDR3: TGTGCCACCAGCAGAGGACCCGGCAGTCAGCCCCAGCATTTT. V and J are TRBV15 and TRBJ1-5, with D uncertain. This CDR3 spans 14 amino acids. CDR1 and CDR2 from the germline V gene are LNHNV and YYDKDF (reference sequence). Trimming stripped 1 base from V and 6 bases from J, with 10 bases between. The whole variable domain, remainder taken from reference TRBV15 and TRBJ1-5, is DAMVIQNPRYQVTQFGKPVTLSCSQTLNHNVMYWYQQKSSQAPKLLFHYYDKDFNNEADTPDNFQSRRPNTSFCFLDIRSPGLGDTAMYLCATSRGPGSQPQHFGDGTRLSIL.

There are a few counts of this clone. The rearrangement uses TRBV5-1 and TRBJ1-6, with D possibly matching TRBD1 (6 bases). Germline CDR1 SGHRS, CDR2 YFSETQ. The CDR3 loop spans 15 amino acids. Trimming shortened V by 6 bases and J by 2 bases, and 12 bases separated the two germline ends. The CDR3 sequence is CASTTGPPYNSPLHF. In DNA form, the CDR3 reads TGCGCCAGCACCACAGGGCCTCCCTATAATTCACCCCTCCACTTT.

As regards this clone: At one end, the junction sequence differs from germline, possibly due to a read error. V gene TRBV7-7 combines with J gene TRBJ2-3; TRBD2 aligns across 9 bases. The V gene's germline CDR1 is SSHAT and CDR2 FNYEAQ (reference sequence). There are 15 residues in the CDR3. CDR3 protein: CASSQGLAVVDTQYF. The CDR3 bases are TGTGCTAGCAGCCAGGGACTAGCAGTAGTAGATACGCAGTATTTT.

The rearrangement joins TRBV30 to TRBJ1-2; tentatively, D is TRBD1 (6 bases). Trimming cost V 0 bases and J 1 base, with 24 bases left between them. Germline CDR1 GTSNPN, CDR2 SVGIG (reference sequence). The CDR3 spans 19 residues. The CDR3 region has the DNA TGTGCCTGGAGTGTATTTTACCCTAGGACAGCAAAAGATAACTATGGCTACACCTTC. Translating it yields CAWSVFYPRTAKDNYGYTF.

This clone was counted between two and nine times. V is TRBV5-1 and J is TRBJ2-7; 7 bases agree with TRBD1. J was trimmed by 6 bases and V by 3 bases; bases with no gene match: 6. This CDR3 comprises 13 residues. Germline V CDR1 and CDR2: SGHRS, YFSETQ. CDR3 in amino acids: CASSWYRGSEQYF. The DNA of the CDR3 is TGCGCCAGCAGCTGGTACAGGGGATCCGAGCAGTACTTC. The complete variable domain, with remaining parts taken from reference TRBV5-1 and TRBJ2-7, reads KAGVTQTPRYLIKTRGQQVTLSCSPISGHRSVSWYQQTPGQGLQFLFEYFSETQRNKGNFPGRFSGRQFSNSRSEMNVSTLELGDSALYLCASSWYRGSEQYFGPGTRLTVT.

This clone occurred once. The chain carries TRBV29-1 and TRBJ2-7; a possible D gene is TRBD2 (6 bases). The CDR3 is 12 residues long. With 4 bases removed from V and 3 bases from J, the gap between germline ends came to 10 bases. Germline V gene data show CDR1 as SQVTM and CDR2 as ANQGSEA. CDR3 sequence (DNA): TGCAGCGTTGGTACTAGCTACTACGAGCAGTACTTC. Amino acids: CSVGTSYYEQYF.

This clone came up a few times. The rearrangement links TRBV6-1 to TRBJ2-5; TRBD2 is a possible D gene (5 bases). Judging by the DNA end, TRBJ2-7 fits better; the J call may be wrong. From germline, CDR1 is MNHNS and CDR2 SASEGT. The CDR3 covers 12 residues. The chain's CDR3 is CASVGNSYEQYF. The CDR3, as DNA: TGTGCCAGCGTCGGGAACTCCTACGAGCAGTACTTC.

This clone came up a few times. This rearrangement joins TRBV29-1 to TRBJ1-2; 10 positions agree with TRBD1. Germline V lookup: CDR1 SQVTM, CDR2 ANQGSEA. After removal of 6 bases from V and 8 bases from J, the junction contained 12 bases not matched to a gene. This CDR3 has 14 amino acids. Here the CDR3 DNA reads TGCAGCGTGGGGTTTGACAGGGGGCACTCCGGCTACACCTTC. Protein: CSVGFDRGHSGYTF.

The chain links TRBV29-1 to TRBJ2-7; tentative D call: TRBD1 (5 bases). CDR1 and CDR2 from the germline V gene are SQVTM and ANQGSEA. CDR3 length equals 13 residues. Trimming shortened V by 1 base and J by 0 bases, and 7 bases separated the two germline ends. Here the CDR3 DNA reads TGCAGCGTTGAAGTGCAGGGCTCCTACGAGCAGTACTTC. It yields the protein CSVEVQGSYEQYF.

This chain connects TRBV6-5 to TRBJ2-7; TRBD2 matches 8 bases. CDR3 size: 12 residues. The junction had 4 bases not matched to a gene; V was cut back by 11 bases and J by 1 base. Germline CDR1 and CDR2: MNHEY and SVGAGI. CDR3 bases: TGTGCCGTAACGGGGGGGTCCTACGAGCAGTACTTC. Its protein is CAVTGGSYEQYF.